This TCR beta chain was sequenced in a study of vaccination and CD4 T cells after COVID-19 (dated by TCRdb to 2021 to 2024). Broadly, across the study: Convalescent patients had a positive SARS-CoV-2 result on nasal swab PCR, and of these patients, under ten had mild disease and one had severe disease. The convalescent cohort comprised six males and four females, including two Hispanic individuals, seven Caucasians, two Asians and one multiracial person. Each participant got two doses of either the Pfizer-BioNTech BNT162b2 vaccine (n=8) or the Moderna mRNA-1273 vaccine (n=2). Post-COVID blood samples were collected from convalescent patients a median of around 100 days after diagnosis, with a range of about 30 to 161 days. Post-vaccine blood samples were collected a median of around 2.5 months after the second vaccine dose, ranging from roughly 13 to 241 days. For stimulating the cultures, overlapping spike peptide pools were used, derived from SARS-CoV-2 as well as from the common cold coronaviruses HCoV-NL63, HCoV-OC43 and HCoV-229E. Control cultures used a CEFX viral epitope pool as positive control, an HIV-1 Nef peptide pool as negative control, or no peptide. In 10 COVID-19 convalescent patients and a few infection-naive healthy vaccine recipients, the spike-specific CD4+ TCR repertoire before mRNA vaccination was compared with the repertoire after mRNA vaccination.

Libraries were made using PCR. DNA from cultured CD4+ T cells underwent TCR sequencing with the Oncomine TCR Beta short-read assay at the Johns Hopkins FTIC core. The QIAamp micro DNA kit was used to extract genomic DNA from the cultured CD4+ T cells. Oncomine TCR Beta libraries from cultured CD4+ T cells were pooled using unique dual indexes and sequenced on an Illumina iSeq 100. As for how the authors treated the data: Non-productive sequences were filtered out, and CDR3s that did not start with C, did not end with F or W, or were shorter than 7 amino acids were discarded. The MANAFEST web application was used to identify antigen-specific clonotypes by comparing peptide-stimulated wells against reference wells and other culture wells. Positive clones required FDR below 0.05, an odds ratio above 5, and productive frequency above 0.1% in at least two of three replicate wells. Cross-reactive clonotypes were defined as significantly expanded in both SARS-CoV-2 spike wells and at least one common cold coronavirus spike condition. Levenshtein distances (stringdist) and unrooted phylogenetic trees (ape) in R version 3.6.1 were used to assess CDR3 homology. TCRdb itself trimmed the public reads at Q25 with fastp, ran MiXCR and retained productive beta chains. Merged by CDR3 protein, the rows form single entries marked with the most common genes and DNA. These V and J calls rely on TCRdb rather than the paper's analysis. The sample includes fewer than 20,000 distinct CDR3 sequences, with approximately 50% observed a single time. The ten top clones hold roughly 3.7% of the sample.

As encoded in the germline V gene, CDR1 is LGHNA while CDR2 is YSLEER. V is pared back by 0 bases and J by 0 bases, with 10 bases lying between the germline termini. From its cysteine to its phenylalanine, the CDR3 spans 16 amino acids. The only DNA kept is the CDR3, 48 bases in frame from the first base. The label giving this sample's treatment or condition can be read as: roughly 11-day PBMC culture with coronavirus spike peptide pools or control peptides (ViraFEST assay). The study used the ViraFEST assay, which expanded antigen-specific T cells with peptide pools and then identified expanded clonotypes by TCR sequencing. The convalescent patients' positive SARS-CoV-2 PCR tests fell between March and December 2020, which was before the Alpha, Beta and Delta variants emerged in the United States. Each well held around 2.1 million PBMCs cultured with approximately 9.2 ug/ml peptide pools in IMDM containing approximately 5% human AB serum and 7.5 to 10 IU/ml IL-2. Half of the culture medium was replaced with fresh IL-2-containing medium on days 3 and 7. After about 10 days of culture, CD4+ T cells were isolated by negative selection using the EasySep CD4+ T cell isolation kit. Ficoll-Paque Plus gradient centrifugation was used to isolate PBMCs from whole blood, and the isolated PBMCs were then either used fresh or cryopreserved at -140C. Each culture condition was generally run in triplicate wells.

Points the paper makes about the study in general: Only a relatively small number of convalescent patients were included in the study, and early timepoints following natural infection were not analyzed. Nearly all vaccine-specific clones in convalescent patients (304 of 307) were mono-reactive for SARS-CoV-2 spike rather than cross-reactive with common cold coronaviruses. The median number of SARS-CoV-2-reactive clonotypes rose from about 19 after infection to roughly 38 after vaccination, but the change was not significant. Among the post-vaccine SARS-CoV-2-reactive clones in convalescent patients, a median 86.3% showed up only after vaccination, which suggests vaccine-specific priming.

Regarding this clonotype: Its antigen is not yet known. No base quality information exists; no much larger clone differs at one position.

The sequence was collected from a human donor who had recovered from COVID-19. The sample in question was CD4+ T cells from blood, cultured in vitro, obtained before SARS-CoV-2 vaccination. This chain joins TRBV4-3 to TRBJ2-3; TRBD2 could be the D gene, as 6 bases match. The CDR3 region has the sequence CASSQDGGSSTDTQYF. The nucleotides read TGCGCCAGCAGCCAAGACGGAGGGTCTAGCACAGATACGCAGTATTTT.